The 23 T cell receptor beta chains below all came from one sample that was sequenced in a study of cytomegalovirus exposure and HLA in healthy donors. The PCR had 60 Vbeta and 13 Jbeta primers. Generated by immunoSEQ multiplex PCR, the TCRdb table keeps only in-frame clones and is missing some. This sample's clone table lists roughly 110,000 clones. The sample was PBMCs. These TCRs come from a man between 40 and 49 years old in good health and CMV-seropositive.

This chain connects TRBV28 to TRBJ2-1; 13 bases match TRBD2. The CDR3 runs to 17 residues. Germline CDR1 MDHEN, CDR2 SYDVKM. V lost 2 bases, J lost 7 bases, and 8 bases stayed unmatched. For the CDR3, the DNA is TGTGCCAGCAGTTTAAGGACTAGCGGGAGTTCGCGGAATGAGCAGTTCTTC. It specifies CASSLRTSGSSRNEQFF.

This chain uses TRBV2 with TRBJ2-7; 11 nucleotides line up with TRBD1. The V segment lost 7 bases and the J segment 9 bases; nucleotides outside the gene matches: 11. The CDR3 consists of 14 residues. Looked up from germline, CDR1 is SNHLY and CDR2 is FYNNEI. CDR3 coding DNA: TGTGCCAGCACCGGGACAGGGGGATTTCGGGTGCAGTACTTC. It yields the protein CASTGTGGFRVQYF.

CDR3 loop: CAISSDNSEKLFF. The DNA of the CDR3 is TGTGCCATCAGTTCGGACAATTCTGAAAAACTGTTTTTT. The chain combines TRBV10-3 with TRBJ1-4; a possible D gene is TRBD1 (5 bases). The CDR3 covers 13 residues. Trimming removed 5 bases at V and 7 bases at J, with 11 bases between. Germline V gives CDR1 ENHRY, CDR2 SYGVKD.

The rearrangement uses TRBV11-2 and TRBJ2-7, with 9 bases that match TRBD1. The CDR3 consists of 14 residues. The germline CDR1 and CDR2 sequences are SGHAT and FQNNGV. V shed 5 bases, J shed 3 bases, and the junction held 5 bases outside the gene matches. CDR3 DNA sequence: TGTGCCAGCAGCCCTGGGACAGGGAACTACGAGCAGTACTTC. Its translation: CASSPGTGNYEQYF.

The rearrangement joins TRBV4-2 to TRBJ2-7, with 10 nucleotides matching TRBD1. This CDR3 has 15 residues. V trimming: 0 bases; J trimming: 3 bases; junction bases outside the gene matches: 2. Germline CDR1 reads LGHNA; CDR2 reads YNFKEQ. In nucleotides, the CDR3 is TGTGCCAGCAGCCAAGAGAGGACAGGGGGCTACGAGCAGTACTTC. Amino acid sequence: CASSQERTGGYEQYF.

The rearrangement links TRBV7-2 to TRBJ1-3; 9 bases are a match to TRBD1. The V segment lost 3 bases and the J segment 2 bases; nucleotides outside the gene matches: 5. This CDR3 region has 16 residues. Looked up from germline, CDR1 is SGHTA and CDR2 is FQGNSA. For the CDR3, the DNA is TGTGCCAGCAGCTTGAGGACAGGGGTAGCTGGAAACACCATATATTTT. Translation gives CASSLRTGVAGNTIYF.

The chain carries TRBV30 and TRBJ2-2, with D maybe TRBD2 (5 bases). V was pared by 8 bases and J by 7 bases, with 14 bases between. This CDR3 has 12 residues. Germline values: CDR1 GTSNPN, CDR2 SVGIG (reference sequence). CDR3 sequence (DNA): TGTGCCCGAGAATTTAGCGTCGGGGAGCTGTTTTTT. This codes for CAREFSVGELFF.

The V gene is TRBV18, the J gene TRBJ2-2, with a possible D match to TRBD1 (7 bases). V was cut by 3 bases and J by 13 bases, with 15 bases left in between. The CDR3 consists of 13 residues. Per the germline V gene, CDR1 is KGHSH and CDR2 is LQKENI. CDR3 sequence: CASSPFNRGGLFF. As DNA, the CDR3 is TGTGCCAGCTCACCGTTCAACAGGGGAGGGCTGTTTTTT.

V gene TRBV19 combines with J gene TRBJ2-5; D is undetermined. V was trimmed by 6 bases and J by 7 bases, leaving 12 bases between them. This CDR3 has 12 amino acids. Germline V gene data show CDR1 as LNHDA and CDR2 as SQIVND (reference sequence). CDR3 DNA sequence: TGTGCCAGTAGCCCACCCTTCGGGACCCAGTACTTC. Translation: CASSPPFGTQYF.

This chain joins TRBV29-1 and TRBJ2-2; possible D gene TRBD1, 6 bases. Germline loops: CDR1 SQVTM, CDR2 ANQGSEA. This CDR3 comprises 14 residues. Trimming left V 4 bases short and J 2 bases short, with 11 bases between. The CDR3 spells CSVGDRFNTGELFF. CDR3 sequence (DNA): TGCAGCGTTGGTGACAGGTTTAACACCGGGGAGCTGTTTTTT.

The rearrangement uses TRBV5-1 and TRBJ1-4; tentatively, D is TRBD1 (6 bases). CDR3 length: 18 amino acids. Germline CDR1 reads SGHRS; CDR2 reads YFSETQ. V lost 2 bases to trimming and J lost 7 bases, with 24 bases between them. The CDR3 nucleotides are TGCGCCAGCAGCTTTGGGGGCCCGACCTCCCTTCGGGGTGAAAAACTGTTTTTT. It is translated as CASSFGGPTSLRGEKLFF.

The rearrangement links TRBV27 to TRBJ1-2, with unresolved D. CDR1 is MNHEY and CDR2 is SMNVEV in the germline V gene (reference sequence). This CDR3 is 16 amino acids long. V was shortened by 3 bases and J by 4 bases, with 18 bases between the two germline ends. In DNA form, the CDR3 reads TGTGCCAGCAGTTTTCTAGTTAACACCAACGCCTATGGCTACACCTTC. Translated, it gives CASSFLVNTNAYGYTF.

The chain employs TRBV5-1 and TRBJ2-1; 7 bases fit TRBD1. The CDR3 length is 16 residues. Unmatched junction bases numbered 10, after V lost 0 bases and J lost 7 bases. Germline CDR1 and CDR2: SGHRS and YFSETQ. CDR3 region: CASSLAEGQVLNEQFF. CDR3 DNA sequence: TGCGCCAGCAGCTTGGCCGAAGGACAGGTCCTAAATGAGCAGTTCTTC.

The chain uses TRBV27 and TRBJ1-1; possible D gene TRBD1, 5 bases. Trimming cost V 5 bases and J 7 bases, with 20 bases left between them. The CDR3 runs 15 residues. Germline V gene lookup returns CDR1 MNHEY and CDR2 SMNVEV (reference sequence). CDR3 region: CASSPPPWGGSEAFF. CDR3 DNA: TGTGCCAGCAGTCCTCCACCATGGGGGGGAAGTGAAGCTTTCTTT.

The CDR3 here is CASSMRQGIIEAFF. For the CDR3, the DNA is TGTGCCAGTAGTATGAGACAGGGAATTATTGAAGCTTTCTTT. The chain couples TRBV19 to TRBJ1-1; 7 bases align to TRBD1. The ends lost 3 bases at V and 7 bases at J; junction bases unmatched: 8. Per germline, CDR1 LNHDA and CDR2 SQIVND (reference sequence). CDR3 length: 14 amino acids.

A remark on this clone: Distinct nucleotide sequences in the sample also encode this CDR3. V and J are TRBV7-2 and TRBJ2-7; TRBD2 matches at 9 bases. Trimming took 2 bases from V and 2 from J; bases not matched to a gene: 1. The CDR3 covers 14 residues. Germline V CDR1 and CDR2: SGHTA, FQGNSA. The CDR3 region has the DNA TGTGCCAGCAGCTTACTAGCGGGACCCTACGAGCAGTACTTC. Translating gives CASSLLAGPYEQYF.

The chain is built from TRBV7-2 and TRBJ2-3, with 7 nucleotides matching TRBD1. This CDR3 spans 15 amino acids. The V gene's germline CDR1 is SGHTA and CDR2 FQGNSA. The ends lost 7 bases at V and 2 bases at J; junction bases unmatched: 9. As DNA, the CDR3 is TGTGCCAGCAACTTCCTCGGGACAGACACAGATACGCAGTATTTT. This codes for CASNFLGTDTDTQYF.

The gene calls are TRBV27 and TRBJ1-5, with D uncertain. The length of the CDR3 is 21 residues. From germline, CDR1 is MNHEY and CDR2 SMNVEV (reference sequence). The V end lost 2 bases, the J end lost 0 bases, and 26 bases lay between the germline ends. The CDR3 sequence: CASSLPREGELRVHSNQPQHF. The CDR3, as DNA: TGTGCCAGCAGTTTACCCCGAGAGGGAGAACTTAGGGTACATAGCAATCAGCCCCAGCATTTT.

The CDR3 protein is CASSEAGGIFGNTIYF. The CDR3, as DNA: TGTGCCAGCAGTGAAGCTGGGGGGATTTTTGGAAACACCATATATTTT. The chain recombines TRBV2 with TRBJ1-3; TRBD1 might be the D (5 bases). The V gene lost 0 bases and the J gene lost 3 bases, with 12 bases spanning the gap. Germline CDR1 SNHLY, CDR2 FYNNEI. The length of the CDR3 is 16 residues.

V and J are TRBV11-2 and TRBJ1-2; perhaps TRBD1 as D (5 bases). Trimming stripped 1 base from V and 4 bases from J, with 16 bases between. The CDR3 runs 16 residues. Per germline, CDR1 SGHAT and CDR2 FQNNGV. CDR3 residues: CASSLGAGMGTYGYTF. CDR3 DNA sequence: TGTGCCAGCAGCTTAGGTGCGGGGATGGGGACCTATGGCTACACCTTC.

Here the CDR3 DNA reads TGTGCCAGCAGTCCCTACCGGGACACACGTGAAGCTTTCTTT. This gives the protein CASSPYRDTREAFF. The chain is built from TRBV6-5 and TRBJ1-1; possibly TRBD1 for D (6 bases). The germline gives CDR1 MNHEY, CDR2 SVGAGI. This CDR3 contains 14 residues. V shed 5 bases and J shed 7 bases, with 17 bases lying between them.

Note on this clone: At one end the junction does not follow the germline gene, possibly because of a read error. For the CDR3, the DNA is TGTGCCAGCAGCCGACAGGGGGATAATCAGCCCCGGCATTTT. Translated, it gives CASSRQGDNQPRHF. J is TRBJ1-5 and V is TRBV6-5; 9 bases agree with TRBD1. CDR1 and CDR2 from the germline V gene are MNHEY and SVGAGI. The length of the CDR3 is 14 residues.

The chain couples TRBV11-2 to TRBJ1-2; D remains ambiguous. The V gene's germline CDR1 is SGHAT and CDR2 FQNNGV. The CDR3 is 15 residues long. V was clipped by 1 base and J by 6 bases, with 15 bases between them. CDR3 DNA sequence: TGTGCCAGCAGCTTAGCACGGGGAGGACCGCATGGCTACACCTTC. Translated: CASSLARGGPHGYTF. The full variable domain, completed using reference TRBV11-2 and TRBJ1-2, is EAGVAQSPRYKIIEKRQSVAFWCNPISGHATLYWYQQILGQGPKLLIQFQNNGVVDDSQLPKDRFSAERLKGVDSTLKIQPAKLEDSAVYLCASSLARGGPHGYTFGSGTRLTVV.